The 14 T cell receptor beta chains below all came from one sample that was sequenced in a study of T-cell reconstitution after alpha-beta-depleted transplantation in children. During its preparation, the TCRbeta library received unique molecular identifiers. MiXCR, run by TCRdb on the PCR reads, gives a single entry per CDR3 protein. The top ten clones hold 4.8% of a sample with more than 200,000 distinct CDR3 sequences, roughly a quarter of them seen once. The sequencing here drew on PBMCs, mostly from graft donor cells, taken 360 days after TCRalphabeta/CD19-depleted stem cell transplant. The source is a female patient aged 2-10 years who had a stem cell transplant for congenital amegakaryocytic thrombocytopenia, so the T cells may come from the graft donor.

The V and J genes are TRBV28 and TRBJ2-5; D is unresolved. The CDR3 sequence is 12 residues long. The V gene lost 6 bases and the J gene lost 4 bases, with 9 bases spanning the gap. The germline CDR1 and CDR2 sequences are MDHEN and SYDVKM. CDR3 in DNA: TGTGCCAGCAGGGTCAGAGGAGAGACCCAGTACTTC. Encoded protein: CASRVRGETQYF.

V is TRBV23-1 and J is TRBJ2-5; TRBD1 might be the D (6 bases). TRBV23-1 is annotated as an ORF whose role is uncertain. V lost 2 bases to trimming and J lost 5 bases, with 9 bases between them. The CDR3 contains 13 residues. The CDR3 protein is CASSQAGAETQYF. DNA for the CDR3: TGCGCCAGCAGTCAAGCAGGGGCGGAGACCCAGTACTTC.

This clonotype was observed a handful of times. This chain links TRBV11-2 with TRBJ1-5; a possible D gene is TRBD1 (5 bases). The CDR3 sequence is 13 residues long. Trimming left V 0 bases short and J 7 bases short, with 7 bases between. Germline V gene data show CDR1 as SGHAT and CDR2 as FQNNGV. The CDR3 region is CASSLDPGQPQHF. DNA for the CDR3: TGTGCCAGCAGCTTAGATCCAGGGCAGCCCCAGCATTTT.

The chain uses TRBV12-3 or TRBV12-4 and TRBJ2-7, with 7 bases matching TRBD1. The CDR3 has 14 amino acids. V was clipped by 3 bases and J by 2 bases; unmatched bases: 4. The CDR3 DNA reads TGTGCCAGCAGTTTTCAGGGGGTTGCCTACGAGCAGTACTTC. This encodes CASSFQGVAYEQYF.

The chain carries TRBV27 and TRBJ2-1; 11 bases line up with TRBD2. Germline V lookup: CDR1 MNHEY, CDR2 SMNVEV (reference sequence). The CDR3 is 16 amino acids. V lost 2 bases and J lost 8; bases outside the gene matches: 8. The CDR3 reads CASSLGTSGSSHEQFF. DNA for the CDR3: TGTGCCAGCAGTTTAGGAACTAGCGGGAGCTCGCATGAGCAGTTCTTC.

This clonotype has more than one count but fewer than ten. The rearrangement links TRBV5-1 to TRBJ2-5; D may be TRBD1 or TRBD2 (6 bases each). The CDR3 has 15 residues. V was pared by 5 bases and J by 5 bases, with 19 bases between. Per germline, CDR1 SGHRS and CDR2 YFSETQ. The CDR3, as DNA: TGCGCCAGCAGAATGGGGGGCCGGGATGGGGAGACCCAGTACTTC. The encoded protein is CASRMGGRDGETQYF.

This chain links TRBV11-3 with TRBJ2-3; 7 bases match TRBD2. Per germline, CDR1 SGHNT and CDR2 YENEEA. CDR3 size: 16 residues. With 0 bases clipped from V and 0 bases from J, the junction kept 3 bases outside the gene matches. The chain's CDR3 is CASSLDTSASTDTQYF. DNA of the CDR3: TGTGCCAGCAGCTTAGACACTAGCGCAAGCACAGATACGCAGTATTTT.

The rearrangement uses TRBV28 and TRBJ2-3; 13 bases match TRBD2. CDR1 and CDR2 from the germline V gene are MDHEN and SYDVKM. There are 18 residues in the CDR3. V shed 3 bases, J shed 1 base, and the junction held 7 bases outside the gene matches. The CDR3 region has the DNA TGTGCCAGCAGTTTGTTGACTAGCGGGGGGCTTCGCACAGATACGCAGTATTTT. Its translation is CASSLLTSGGLRTDTQYF.

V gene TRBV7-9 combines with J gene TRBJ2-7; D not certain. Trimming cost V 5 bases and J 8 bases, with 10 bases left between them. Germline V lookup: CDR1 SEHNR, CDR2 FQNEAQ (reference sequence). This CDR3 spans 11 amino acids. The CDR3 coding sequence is TGTGCCAGCAGCCCGCAAACACAGCAGTACTTC. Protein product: CASSPQTQQYF.

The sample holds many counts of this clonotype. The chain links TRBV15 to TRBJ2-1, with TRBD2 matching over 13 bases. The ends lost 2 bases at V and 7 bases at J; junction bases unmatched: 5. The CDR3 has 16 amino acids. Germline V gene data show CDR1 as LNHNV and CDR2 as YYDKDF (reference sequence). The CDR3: CATSRRTSGGVNEQFF. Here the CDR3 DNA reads TGTGCCACCAGCAGACGGACTAGCGGGGGTGTTAATGAGCAGTTCTTC.

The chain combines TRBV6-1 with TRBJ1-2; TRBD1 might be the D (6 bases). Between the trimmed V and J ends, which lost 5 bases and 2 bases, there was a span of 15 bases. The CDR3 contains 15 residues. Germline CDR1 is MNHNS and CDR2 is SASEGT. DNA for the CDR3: TGTGCCAGCAGTCCCACAGGGAGGGTGAACTATGGCTACACCTTC. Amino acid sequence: CASSPTGRVNYGYTF.

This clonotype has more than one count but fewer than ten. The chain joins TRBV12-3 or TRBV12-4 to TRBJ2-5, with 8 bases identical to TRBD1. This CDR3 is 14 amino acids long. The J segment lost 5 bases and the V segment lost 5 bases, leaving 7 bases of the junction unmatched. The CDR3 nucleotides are TGTGCCAGCAGTGTACGACAGGGGATGGAGACCCAGTACTTC. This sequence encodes CASSVRQGMETQYF.

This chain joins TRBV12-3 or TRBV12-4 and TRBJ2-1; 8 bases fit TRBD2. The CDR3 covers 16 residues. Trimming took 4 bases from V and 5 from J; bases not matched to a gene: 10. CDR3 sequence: CASSSPWTSRNNEQFF. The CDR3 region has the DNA TGTGCCAGCAGTTCCCCCTGGACTAGCAGAAACAATGAGCAGTTCTTC.

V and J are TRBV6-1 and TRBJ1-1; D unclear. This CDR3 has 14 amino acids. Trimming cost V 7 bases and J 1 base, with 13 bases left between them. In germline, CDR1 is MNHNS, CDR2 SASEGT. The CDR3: CASNPRGGNTEAFF. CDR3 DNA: TGTGCCAGCAACCCACGTGGAGGGAACACTGAAGCTTTCTTT.